This T cell receptor beta chain was identified during a study of blood T cell repertoires in COVID-19. Measured with immunoSEQ multiplex PCR; TCRdb has only the in-frame clones, and not every one. The sample carries 430,000 or so clones, around 89% recorded once. Germline V gene sequence: CDR1 SGHNT, CDR2 YENEEA. V trimming: 5 bases; J trimming: 8 bases; junction bases outside the gene matches: 11. The CDR3 loop spans 17 amino acids. This clonotype was sampled from a middle-aged woman who had recovered from COVID-19. This chain connects TRBV11-3 to TRBJ2-1; 14 positions match TRBD2. Sequencing was performed on PBMCs or T cells enriched from blood (not recorded which). DNA of the CDR3: TGTGCCAGCAGCGACCCGACTAGCGGGAGGGCCTTCGATGAGCAGTTCTTC. As protein: CASSDPTSGRAFDEQFF.